A selection of T cell receptor beta chains follows, all from one sample in a study of blood T cell repertoires in COVID-19. The table came from immunoSEQ multiplex PCR; TCRdb's copy has only in-frame clones and leaves some out. The profile covers some 310,000 clones, with around nine tenths appearing a single time and about a tenth taken by the ten largest. The source material was PBMCs or T cells enriched from blood (not recorded which). The receptors originated from a woman aged 25 to 45 who had recovered from COVID-19. Both conserved end residues are part of each CDR3. D genes are given only for firm matches.

j_gene	d_gene	v_gene	CDR3aa
TRBJ1-1	.	TRBV7-2	CASSAFGGPAFF
TRBJ2-1	TRBD1	TRBV2	CASSDPIRTGSSYNEQFF
TRBJ1-2	.	TRBV19	CASSSRGATNYGYTF
TRBJ2-5	TRBD1	TRBV27	CASRIQGAGETQYF
TRBJ1-5	.	TRBV27	CASSFRLWQPQHF
TRBJ1-2	.	TRBV28	CASCQAGSFASNYTF
TRBJ2-3	.	TRBV7-6	CASSLLLITSTDTQYF
TRBJ2-4	TRBD1	TRBV7-6	CASSPAPTGAKNIQYF
TRBJ2-1	.	TRBV3-1/TRBV3-2	CASSQDGGHNEQFF
TRBJ1-1	.	TRBV29-1	CSVGKGIGQEAFF
TRBJ2-1	TRBD2	TRBV30	CAWSTSPQRELNEQFF
TRBJ2-1	.	TRBV30	CAWSGVNEQFF
TRBJ2-3	TRBD2	TRBV5-8	CASSLGLADTDTQYF
TRBJ2-1	TRBD2	TRBV7-9	CASSLGGSNSNEQFF
TRBJ2-7	TRBD2	TRBV10-3	CAISEINRGVAGVGEQYF
TRBJ1-2	TRBD1	TRBV7-6	CASSPIGQGADYGYTF
TRBJ2-5	.	TRBV30	CAWSLPGVRETQYF
TRBJ1-2	TRBD1	TRBV18	CASSPPEQGSYLINYGYTF
TRBJ2-7	TRBD1	TRBV10-3	CAISPGTGATYEQYF
TRBJ2-7	TRBD2	TRBV5-1	CASSLGSGLAGPKQYF
TRBJ2-1	TRBD1	TRBV27	CASQKGAGEQFF
TRBJ2-7	.	TRBV5-4	CASSLERGAYEQYF
TRBJ2-7	.	TRBV29-1	CSVESRGFGEQYF
TRBJ2-1	.	TRBV5-1	CASSLGVYNEQFF
TRBJ2-1	.	TRBV18	CASSLQGANPSTEQFF
TRBJ1-1	.	TRBV2	CASSELAGSNTEAFF
TRBJ2-6	TRBD2	TRBV27	CASSSHWVGGSGANVLTF
TRBJ2-1	TRBD2	TRBV15	CATSGGLAGALYNEQFF